Below, one T cell receptor beta chain is given with its context. This sample is drawn from a study of ipilimumab plus nivolumab after autologous stem cell transplantation. Whole-study context: Typical patient got 5 or 6 ipilimumab doses and roughly eight nivolumab doses (median).

V lost 1 base to trimming and J lost 0 bases, with 14 bases between them. Germline CDR1 is LGHNA and CDR2 is YSLEER. There are 17 residues in the CDR3. The repertoire was sequenced with immunoSEQ multiplex PCR; TCRdb's copy has only in-frame clones and lacks some. The table includes about 17,000 clones, around four fifths detected once. This sample comprised PBMCs, obtained in a trial of ipilimumab plus nivolumab as post-transplant consolidation. The sequence came from a male donor with diffuse large B-cell lymphoma. The V call is TRBV4-3, the J call TRBJ2-3; a possible D gene is TRBD2 (6 bases). The chain's CDR3 is CASSQGPGGISTDTQYF. The CDR3 nucleotides are TGCGCCAGCAGCCAAGGCCCCGGGGGTATAAGCACAGATACGCAGTATTTT.